Described below is a single TCR beta chain sequence and its context. These data belong to a study of blood T cell repertoires in COVID-19. At the level of the study: Collection of acute and convalescent COVID-19 samples took place in the United States, Italy and Spain. T cells, B-cell-depleted T cells, or PBMCs provided the cDNA or gDNA that served as material.

Per the authors' pipeline: Nucleated cell number was recorded as an estimate derived from reference gene primer amplification. The data were produced by immunoSEQ multiplex PCR, yet TCRdb's version contains in-frame clones alone and is incomplete. V, J and clone size derive from that table, while D and trimming were established from the DNA sequence. The sample shows roughly 250,000 clones, over 75% of them seen only once. Germline loops: CDR1 LGHDT, CDR2 YNNKEL (reference sequence). This CDR3 is 15 amino acids long. With V trimmed by 6 bases and J by 3 bases, 8 bases remained unmatched. This chain joins TRBV3-1 (or the pseudogene TRBV3-2) and TRBJ1-2; 9 bases agree with TRBD1. This sequence was found in a woman between 40 and 50 years old who had recovered from COVID-19. Sequenced input: peripheral blood. The CDR3 spells CASRPTGTGHYGYTF. CDR3 DNA: TGTGCCAGCAGGCCAACCGGGACAGGGCACTATGGCTACACCTTC.